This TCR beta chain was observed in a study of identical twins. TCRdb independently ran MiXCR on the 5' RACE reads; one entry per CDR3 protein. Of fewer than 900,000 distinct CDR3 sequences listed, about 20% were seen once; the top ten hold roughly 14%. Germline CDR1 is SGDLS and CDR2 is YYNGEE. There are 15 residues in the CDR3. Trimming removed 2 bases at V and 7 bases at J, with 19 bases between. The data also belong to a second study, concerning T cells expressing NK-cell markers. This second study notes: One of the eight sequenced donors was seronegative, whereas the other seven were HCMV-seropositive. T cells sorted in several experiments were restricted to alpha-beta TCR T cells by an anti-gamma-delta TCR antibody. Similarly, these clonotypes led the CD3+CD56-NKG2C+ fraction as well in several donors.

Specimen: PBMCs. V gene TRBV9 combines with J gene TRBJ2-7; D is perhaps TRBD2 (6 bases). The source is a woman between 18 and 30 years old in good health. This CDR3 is CASSVGGTPSEEQYF. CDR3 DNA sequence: TGTGCCAGCAGCGTCGGCGGGACCCCCTCAGAGGAGCAGTACTTC.